This entry lists 11 T cell receptor beta chains sequenced from one sample in a study of blood T cell repertoires in COVID-19. The method was immunoSEQ multiplex PCR; TCRdb's version includes in-frame clones alone and lacks a portion of them. The sample carries more than 55,000 clones, about 90% recorded once. The material sequenced was peripheral blood. Receptors were obtained from a man aged 55 to 70 with acute or convalescent COVID-19.

The chain recombines TRBV4-1 with TRBJ1-6, with 9 bases matching TRBD1. The trim removed 0 bases at V and 9 bases at J, leaving 3 bases unmatched. The CDR3 runs to 15 residues. Germline V CDR1 and CDR2: MGHRA, YSYEKL. In nucleotides, the CDR3 is TGCGCCAGCAGCCAAGATAACAGGGGGCTTTCACCCCTCCACTTT. This gives the protein CASSQDNRGLSPLHF.

The chain carries TRBV12-5 and TRBJ2-7, with 7 nucleotides matching TRBD1. This CDR3 spans 15 amino acids. The J segment lost 2 bases and the V segment lost 0 bases, leaving 4 bases of the junction unmatched. Germline V gene sequence: CDR1 LGHNT, CDR2 FRNRAP. Here the CDR3 reads CASGLVPGQPYEQYF. The CDR3 coding sequence is TGTGCTAGTGGTTTGGTACCGGGACAGCCCTACGAGCAGTACTTC.

The chain combines TRBV20-1 with TRBJ1-1, with 11 bases lining up with TRBD1. Germline-derived CDR1 and CDR2 are DFQATT and SNEGSKA (reference sequence). This CDR3 comprises 18 residues. V lost 3 bases, J lost 0 bases, and 12 bases stayed unmatched. In DNA, the CDR3 is TGCAGTGCTAGTGACCGCTCCCGGGACAGGGGGTTGAACACTGAAGCTTTCTTT. Translated, it gives CSASDRSRDRGLNTEAFF.

CDR3 in DNA: TGTGCCAGCAGCGCACTAGGGAACTCCTACGAGCAGTACTTC. It codes for CASSALGNSYEQYF. J is TRBJ2-7 and V is TRBV27; D is possibly TRBD2 (5 bases). The CDR3 covers 14 residues. The V end was cut by 6 bases, the J end by 0 bases, with 12 bases between. Germline lookup yields CDR1 MNHEY and CDR2 SMNVEV (reference sequence).

The chain has TRBV28 and TRBJ2-5; no clear D. Per germline, CDR1 MDHEN and CDR2 SYDVKM. This CDR3 comprises 14 residues. Trimming stripped 5 bases from V and 4 bases from J, with 14 bases between. The CDR3 DNA sequence: TGTGCCAGCAGTCCCCACTCCTCGATAGAGACCCAGTACTTC. Translation: CASSPHSSIETQYF.

The V and J genes are TRBV11-2 and TRBJ1-4, with unresolved D. CDR3 length: 13 amino acids. V lost 4 bases and J 7 bases, leaving 10 bases between the germline ends. Germline assignment: CDR1 SGHAT and CDR2 FQNNGV. CDR3: CASSSSVREKLFF. The DNA for the CDR3 is TGTGCCAGCAGCTCCTCGGTGCGTGAAAAACTGTTTTTT.

V is TRBV5-1 and J is TRBJ2-1; D might be TRBD2 (5 bases). The CDR3 is 15 amino acids. V gave up 4 bases and J gave up 2 bases, with 13 bases separating them. Germline lookup yields CDR1 SGHRS and CDR2 YFSETQ. The CDR3 nucleotides are TGCGCCAGCAGCGTAACTAGTAGCACCTACAATGAGCAGTTCTTC. Protein sequence: CASSVTSSTYNEQFF.

V usage is TRBV30 and J usage is TRBJ2-6; D not resolved. V was cut by 4 bases and J by 0 bases, with 13 bases left in between. The CDR3 covers 16 residues. The germline gives CDR1 GTSNPN, CDR2 SVGIG (reference sequence). CDR3 nucleotide sequence: TGTGCCTGGACCCTTCCCCCTAGCTCTGGGGCCAACGTCCTGACTTTC. This gives the protein CAWTLPPSSGANVLTF.

This sequence joins TRBV29-1 and TRBJ1-5; 9 bases match TRBD1. Losses at the gene ends were 6 bases for V and 2 bases for J; bases not matched to a gene: 14. The CDR3 extends over 17 amino acids. Germline CDR1 and CDR2: SQVTM and ANQGSEA. The CDR3, as DNA: TGCAGCGTACTCACAGGGGGCGCGGGGGCTGGCAATCAGCCCCAGCATTTT. The encoded protein is CSVLTGGAGAGNQPQHF.

CDR3 coding DNA: TGTGCCAGCAGCCTGGGACAGCACAGGGATACGCAGTATTTT. Translated, it gives CASSLGQHRDTQYF. The chain has TRBV11-2 and TRBJ2-3; 7 bases agree with TRBD1. CDR1 SGHAT and CDR2 FQNNGV come from the germline V gene. The trim removed 5 bases at V and 6 bases at J, leaving 8 bases unmatched. The CDR3 runs 14 residues.

This clone showed up just a few times. This chain connects TRBV18 to TRBJ2-1, with D possibly matching TRBD2 (6 bases). Trimming removed 0 bases from V and 4 bases from J, with 13 bases in between. The V gene's germline CDR1 is KGHSH and CDR2 LQKENI. The CDR3 runs 16 residues. In DNA form, the CDR3 reads TGTGCCAGCTCACCACCGTCCGGGAGTGAGTACAATGAGCAGTTCTTC. Its translation is CASSPPSGSEYNEQFF.